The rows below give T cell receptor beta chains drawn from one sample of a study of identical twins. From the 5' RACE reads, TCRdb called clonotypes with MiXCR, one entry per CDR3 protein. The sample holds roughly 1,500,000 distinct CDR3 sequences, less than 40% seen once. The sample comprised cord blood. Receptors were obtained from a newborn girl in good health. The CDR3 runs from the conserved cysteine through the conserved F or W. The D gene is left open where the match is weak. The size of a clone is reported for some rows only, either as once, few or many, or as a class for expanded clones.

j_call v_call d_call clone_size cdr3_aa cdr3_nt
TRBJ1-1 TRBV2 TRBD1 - CASRPTGQGQAFF TGTGCCAGCAGACCCACCGGACAGGGGCAAGCTTTCTTT
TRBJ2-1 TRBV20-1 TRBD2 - CSARPSGLAAKAGNEQFF TGCAGTGCTAGACCCTCGGGACTAGCTGCCAAGGCTGGGAATGAGCAGTTCTTC
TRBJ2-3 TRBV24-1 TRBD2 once CATSAVTSGTDTQYF TGTGCCACCAGTGCGGTGACTAGCGGCACAGATACGCAGTATTTT
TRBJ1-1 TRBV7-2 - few CASSLARTTEAFF TGTGCCAGCAGCTTAGCGCGTACCACTGAAGCTTTCTTT
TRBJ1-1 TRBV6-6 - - CASTRVGEAFF TGTGCCAGCACCCGAGTGGGTGAAGCTTTCTTT
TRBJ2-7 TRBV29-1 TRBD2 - CSVGAPTGGSYNEQYF TGCAGCGTTGGGGCACCTACGGGAGGCTCCTACAATGAGCAGTACTTC
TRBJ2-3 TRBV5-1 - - CASSWLSDTQYF TGCGCCAGCAGCTGGCTCTCAGATACGCAGTATTTT
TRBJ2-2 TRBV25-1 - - CASSEYVNTGELFF TGTGCCAGCAGTGAATATGTGAACACCGGGGAGCTGTTTTTT
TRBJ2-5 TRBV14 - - CASSRKLWRGNEQYF TGTGCCAGCAGCAGAAAACTATGGAGGGGGAATGAGCAGTACTTC
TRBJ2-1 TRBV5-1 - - CASSGTTRYNEQFF TGCGCCAGCAGTGGGACCACCCGCTACAATGAGCAGTTCTTC
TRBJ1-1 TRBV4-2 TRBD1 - CASSPRDRGKENTEAFF TGTGCCAGCAGCCCCCGGGACAGGGGAAAAGAGAACACTGAAGCTTTCTTT
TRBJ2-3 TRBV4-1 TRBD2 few CASSQIAGDTQYF TGCGCCAGCAGCCAAATAGCGGGAGATACGCAGTATTTT
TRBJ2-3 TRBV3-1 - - CAGSGGVADTQYF TGTGCCGGCAGCGGTGGGGTCGCAGATACGCAGTATTTT
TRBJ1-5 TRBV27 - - CASSPETGSNQPQHF TGTGCCAGCAGTCCGGAAACAGGTAGCAATCAGCCCCAGCATTTT
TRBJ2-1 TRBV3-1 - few CASSHLGTASSNEQFF TGTGCCAGCAGCCATCTCGGGACCGCTTCATCCAATGAGCAGTTCTTC
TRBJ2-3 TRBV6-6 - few CASSYEYRNTDTQYF TGTGCCAGCAGTTACGAGTACCGGAACACAGATACGCAGTATTTT
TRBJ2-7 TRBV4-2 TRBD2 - CASSIRLAGVRDEQYF TGTGCCAGCAGCATACGGCTAGCGGGAGTTAGGGATGAGCAGTACTTC
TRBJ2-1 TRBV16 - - CASSQSGVEQFF TGTGCCAGCAGCCAATCCGGCGTTGAGCAGTTCTTC
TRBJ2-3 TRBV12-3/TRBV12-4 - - CASSRTRHTQYF TGTGCCAGCAGTCGCACCAGGCATACGCAGTATTTT
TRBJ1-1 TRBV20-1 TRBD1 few CSAGQGADTEAFF TGCAGTGCTGGACAGGGGGCCGACACTGAAGCTTTCTTT
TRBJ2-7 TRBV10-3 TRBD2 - CAISESGLAGATYNEQYF TGTGCCATCAGTGAGTCGGGACTAGCGGGGGCGACCTACAATGAGCAGTACTTC
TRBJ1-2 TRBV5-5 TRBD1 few CASSPRGQDYGYTF TGTGCCAGCAGCCCAAGGGGACAGGACTATGGCTACACCTTC
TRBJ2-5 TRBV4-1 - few CASSQPGTQYQETQYF TGCGCCAGCAGCCAGCCCGGGACACAGTACCAAGAGACCCAGTACTTC
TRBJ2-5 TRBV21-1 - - CASSKEITWGQPQETQYF TGTGCCAGCAGCAAAGAAATAACGTGGGGACAGCCTCAAGAGACCCAGTACTTC
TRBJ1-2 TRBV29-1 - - CSVIGAPGREKGYTF TGCAGCGTTATCGGGGCCCCGGGCAGGGAAAAGGGCTACACCTTC
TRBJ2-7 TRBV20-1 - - CSAPGTFRYEQYF TGCAGTGCCCCCGGGACATTCCGTTACGAGCAGTACTTC
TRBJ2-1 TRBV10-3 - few CAISASTSTNEQFF TGTGCCATCAGTGCGTCTACTAGCACCAATGAGCAGTTCTTC
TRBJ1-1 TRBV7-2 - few CASSLLRGATEAFF TGTGCCAGCAGCTTACTCCGGGGGGCCACTGAAGCTTTCTTT
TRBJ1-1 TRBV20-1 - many CSARDGNTEAFF TGCAGTGCTAGAGACGGGAACACTGAAGCTTTCTTT
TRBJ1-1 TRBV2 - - CASSERSGTEAFF TGTGCCAGCAGTGAACGGTCGGGGACTGAAGCTTTCTTT
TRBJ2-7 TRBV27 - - CASSLSSRGGFYEQYF TGTGCCAGCAGTTTATCCAGCAGGGGGGGGTTCTACGAGCAGTACTTC
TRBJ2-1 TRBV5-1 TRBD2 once CASSFGLAGADWFF TGCGCCAGCAGCTTTGGACTAGCGGGAGCGGACTGGTTCTTC
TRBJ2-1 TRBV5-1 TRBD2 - CASSGSGGDNEQFF TGCGCCAGCAGCGGAAGCGGGGGGGACAATGAGCAGTTCTTC
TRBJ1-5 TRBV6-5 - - CASRRRTDQPQHF TGTGCCAGCAGGAGGCGAACGGATCAGCCCCAGCATTTT
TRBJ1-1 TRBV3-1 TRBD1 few CASSQLRQGVYTEAFF TGTGCCAGCAGCCAGCTGCGACAGGGGGTTTACACTGAAGCTTTCTTT
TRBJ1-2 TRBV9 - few CASSVAVRQGGGYTF TGTGCCAGCAGCGTAGCGGTTCGGCAGGGAGGAGGCTACACCTTC
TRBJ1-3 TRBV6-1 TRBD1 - CASSPAAGQESGNTIYF TGTGCCAGCAGTCCCGCTGCTGGACAGGAGTCGGGAAACACCATATATTTT
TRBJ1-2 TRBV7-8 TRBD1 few CASSSDRDFSYGYTF TGTGCCAGCAGCTCGGACAGGGACTTCTCCTATGGCTACACCTTC
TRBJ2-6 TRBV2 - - CASSEAQGGANVLTF TGTGCCAGCAGTGAAGCGCAGGGTGGGGCCAACGTCCTGACTTTC
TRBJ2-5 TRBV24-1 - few CATSDPASQETQYF TGTGCCACCAGTGACCCGGCCAGCCAAGAGACCCAGTACTTC
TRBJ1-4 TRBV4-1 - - CASSLHRLGEKLFF TGCGCCAGCAGTCTCCACAGGTTAGGGGAAAAACTGTTTTTT
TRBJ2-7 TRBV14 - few CASSQGVTRYF TGTGCCAGCAGCCAAGGTGTGACCCGGTACTTC
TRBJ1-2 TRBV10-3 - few CAISESQGGGYTF TGTGCCATCAGTGAGAGTCAGGGTGGCGGCTACACCTTC
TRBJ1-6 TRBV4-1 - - CASSQDRALGNSPLHF TGCGCCAGCAGCCAAGATCGGGCTTTAGGGAATTCACCCCTCCACTTT
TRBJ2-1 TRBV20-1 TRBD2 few CSARSLAGYNEQFF TGCAGTGCTAGGTCACTAGCGGGCTACAATGAGCAGTTCTTC
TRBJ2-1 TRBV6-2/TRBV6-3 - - CASNVRDLYYNEQFF TGTGCCAGCAACGTCCGGGACTTATACTACAATGAGCAGTTCTTC
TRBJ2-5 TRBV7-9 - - CAIFLTPHTGKRETQYF TGTGCCATCTTCCTAACCCCACACACAGGGAAGCGGGAGACCCAGTACTTC
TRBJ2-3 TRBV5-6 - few CASSLYALRTDTQYF TGTGCCAGCAGCTTGTATGCACTCCGCACAGATACGCAGTATTTT
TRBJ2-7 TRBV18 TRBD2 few CASSPSTSGVSYEQYF TGTGCCAGCTCACCGTCGACTAGCGGGGTTTCCTACGAGCAGTACTTC
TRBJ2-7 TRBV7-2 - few CASTPGSGYEQYF TGTGCCAGCACCCCGGGGAGCGGCTACGAGCAGTACTTC
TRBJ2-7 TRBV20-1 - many CSARDFPTGFREQYF TGCAGTGCTAGAGATTTCCCTACAGGCTTTAGGGAGCAGTACTTC
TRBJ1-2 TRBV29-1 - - CSVETDFLNYGYTF TGCAGCGTTGAAACGGACTTCCTGAACTATGGCTACACCTTC